Listed here are 20 T cell receptor beta chains from one sample, sequenced in a study of OX40 agonist ivuxolimab in advanced cancers. Data came from immunoSEQ multiplex PCR; TCRdb stores just in-frame clones and leaves some out. There are approximately 99,000 clones in the sample; approximately 90% occur only once, and about 0.67% lies in the top ten. The sequenced sample was CD4+ or CD8+ T cells sorted from blood, obtained in a trial of the OX40 agonist ivuxolimab. These receptors all stem from an adult with an advanced solid tumor such as melanoma, head and neck, liver or kidney cancer.

J is TRBJ2-5 and V is TRBV6-1; D assignment may be TRBD1 or TRBD2 (6 bases each). Germline-derived CDR1 and CDR2 are MNHNS and SASEGT. The CDR3 has 14 amino acids. V was shortened by 7 bases and J by 6 bases, with 18 bases between the two germline ends. The CDR3 sequence: CASTQGRTGQTQYF. For the CDR3, the DNA is TGTGCCAGCACGCAGGGGAGGACGGGGCAGACCCAGTACTTC.

The chain joins TRBV6-5 to TRBJ1-5; D gene unclear. This CDR3 region has 14 residues. Between the trimmed V and J ends, which lost 6 bases and 2 bases, there was a span of 11 bases. In germline, CDR1 is MNHEY, CDR2 SVGAGI. The CDR3 region is CASRDGLGNQPQHF. As DNA, the CDR3 is TGTGCCAGCAGGGACGGGCTTGGCAATCAGCCCCAGCATTTT.

V usage is TRBV11-2 and J usage is TRBJ1-1, with 10 nucleotides matching TRBD1. From germline, CDR1 is SGHAT and CDR2 FQNNGV. The V gene end was trimmed by 5 bases and the J gene end by 5 bases; junction bases not matched to a gene: 5. This CDR3 has 14 amino acids. The CDR3 DNA is TGTGCCAGCAGCCCGGGACAGGGGAGAACTGAAGCTTTCTTT. It is translated as CASSPGQGRTEAFF.

The chain carries TRBV11-3 and TRBJ2-5; TRBD1 is a possible D gene (6 bases). This CDR3 is 13 amino acids long. The ends were cut back, 0 bases at V and 5 bases at J, with 7 bases in the middle. Germline CDR1 and CDR2: SGHNT and YENEEA. The CDR3 sequence is CASSLETGETQYF. Here the CDR3 DNA reads TGTGCCAGCAGCTTAGAAACAGGGGAGACCCAGTACTTC.

The chain combines TRBV4-1 with TRBJ2-2; TRBD2 aligns across 8 bases. The ends lost 1 base at V and 4 bases at J; junction bases unmatched: 5. CDR3 size: 16 residues. The germline gives CDR1 MGHRA, CDR2 YSYEKL. The CDR3 coding sequence is TGCGCCAGCAGCCAAGTTCGGGAGGGCGGCACCGGGGAGCTGTTTTTT. Translated: CASSQVREGGTGELFF.

CDR3 nucleotide sequence: TGTGCCAGCAGCACGGGACTAGCGAGGAGTGTCGGGCAGTACTTC. This codes for CASSTGLARSVGQYF. The J gene is TRBJ2-7, the V gene TRBV7-8, with 10 bases identical to TRBD2. CDR1 and CDR2 from the germline V gene are SGHVS and FQNEAQ. V trimming: 5 bases; J trimming: 9 bases; junction bases outside the gene matches: 13. The CDR3 contains 15 residues. The full variable domain, with the rest looked up from reference TRBV7-8 and TRBJ2-7, is GAGVSQSPRYKVAKRGQDVALRCDPISGHVSLFWYQQALGQGPEFLTYFQNEAQLDKSGLPSDRFFAERPEGSVSTLKIQRTQQEDSAVYLCASSTGLARSVGQYFGPGTRLTVT.

The chain combines TRBV7-3 with TRBJ2-5, with D possibly being TRBD2 (6 bases). Deletions cut 2 bases from V and 5 bases from J, with 9 bases between. The CDR3 runs 13 residues. Germline V lookup: CDR1 SGHTA, CDR2 FQGTGA. This CDR3 reads CASSLGLHETQYF. The CDR3 bases are TGTGCCAGCAGCTTAGGACTACACGAGACCCAGTACTTC.

This chain connects TRBV11-3 to TRBJ1-1, with D unresolved. CDR1 SGHNT and CDR2 YENEEA come from the germline V gene. V was clipped by 0 bases and J by 11 bases, with 10 bases between them. The CDR3 runs 12 residues. In nucleotides, the CDR3 is TGTGCCAGCAGCTTAGAATCCGTGAGCGCTTTCTTT. This translates into CASSLESVSAFF.

The J gene is TRBJ2-7, the V gene TRBV27; 13 nucleotides agree with TRBD2. There are 18 residues in the CDR3. The V and J ends lost 5 bases and 3 bases, in that order; junction bases with no gene match: 13. Germline CDR1 is MNHEY and CDR2 is SMNVEV (reference sequence). The CDR3 nucleotides are TGTGCCAGCAGTCCCCGGACTAGCGGGAGTGGGATTGGCTACGAGCAGTACTTC. Its protein is CASSPRTSGSGIGYEQYF.

On this clone: The identical CDR3 is also encoded by other nucleotide sequences in the sample. V gene TRBV5-1 combines with J gene TRBJ2-4; D gene uncertain. Looked up from germline, CDR1 is SGHRS and CDR2 is YFSETQ. The CDR3 length is 14 residues. V lost 0 bases and J lost 2, with 6 bases in between. CDR3 sequence (DNA): TGCGCCAGCAGCTTGGAGGGAACCAAAAACATTCAGTACTTC. The encoded protein is CASSLEGTKNIQYF.

The chain carries TRBV18 and TRBJ1-2; a possible D gene is TRBD1 (5 bases). From germline, CDR1 is KGHSH and CDR2 LQKENI. The CDR3 loop spans 18 amino acids. Deletions cut 3 bases from V and 0 bases from J, with 20 bases between. CDR3 bases: TGTGCCAGCTCACCGATGACAGATCCAGGACGCCCTAACTATGGCTACACCTTC. It yields the protein CASSPMTDPGRPNYGYTF.

The CDR3 spells CASSLEISNTEAFF. The DNA for the CDR3 is TGCGCCAGCAGCTTGGAAATCTCTAACACTGAAGCTTTCTTT. This chain connects TRBV5-1 to TRBJ1-1, with D unclear. Trimming removed 0 bases at V and 2 bases at J, with 8 bases between. Germline lookup yields CDR1 SGHRS and CDR2 YFSETQ. The CDR3 is made up of 14 amino acids.

This chain connects TRBV2 to TRBJ2-7; D might be TRBD1 (6 bases). Germline V CDR1 and CDR2: SNHLY, FYNNEI. The V gene lost 4 bases and the J gene lost 2 bases, with 12 bases spanning the gap. The CDR3 consists of 14 residues. The CDR3 region has the DNA TGTGCCAGCAGTGTAGCAGGGGCGGCCTACGAGCAGTACTTC. Amino acid sequence: CASSVAGAAYEQYF.

This sequence joins TRBV30 and TRBJ1-3; D possibly corresponds to TRBD1 (5 bases). Germline loops: CDR1 GTSNPN, CDR2 SVGIG (reference sequence). V lost 0 bases, J lost 4 bases, and 10 bases lay in between. The CDR3 loop spans 14 amino acids. The CDR3 loop reads CAWSVGQDGNTIYF. CDR3 nucleotide sequence: TGTGCCTGGAGTGTGGGGCAGGACGGAAACACCATATATTTT.

This rearrangement joins TRBV28 to TRBJ2-7; the D is unclear. The CDR3 length is 12 residues. V lost 8 bases to trimming and J lost 0 bases, with 8 bases between them. Germline CDR1 and CDR2: MDHEN and SYDVKM. The CDR3 region has the DNA TGTGCCAGCCAAGGTCCCTCCTACGAGCAGTACTTC. Translated: CASQGPSYEQYF.

V gene TRBV2 combines with J gene TRBJ1-1, with D possibly matching TRBD1 (6 bases). Trimming removed 5 bases at V and 7 bases at J, with 14 bases between. Germline V gene lookup returns CDR1 SNHLY and CDR2 FYNNEI. The CDR3 runs 13 residues. Here the CDR3 DNA reads TGTGCCAGCAGTTGGACAGATAGTTTTGAAGCTTTCTTT. Translation: CASSWTDSFEAFF.

The chain uses TRBV18 and TRBJ1-1; D possibly corresponds to TRBD1 (5 bases). Looked up from germline, CDR1 is KGHSH and CDR2 is LQKENI. The CDR3 has 13 amino acids. V lost 3 bases and J lost 3, with 8 bases in between. The DNA for the CDR3 is TGTGCCAGCTCACCTTTAGGGGACACTGAAGCTTTCTTT. This encodes CASSPLGDTEAFF.

With regard to this clone: The limits of the CDR3 on the DNA are not certain, so only TCRdb's listed CDR3 is given. The CDR3 loop reads CASSSSSAGGFYNEQFF. The rearrangement uses TRBV28 and TRBJ2-1; the D call of TRBD2 is as the table states it, not checked on the DNA. CDR1 is MDHEN, CDR2 SYDVKM, per germline. The CDR3 is 17 residues long, counting both termini.

The chain joins TRBV6-5 to TRBJ2-1; a possible D gene is TRBD2 (6 bases). Germline V lookup: CDR1 MNHEY, CDR2 SVGAGI. This CDR3 spans 14 amino acids. The V and J ends lost 4 bases and 6 bases respectively, with 13 bases between them. CDR3 nucleotide sequence: TGTGCCAGCAGTTCGGGACTGGCCCCCAATGAGCAGTTCTTC. Translating it yields CASSSGLAPNEQFF.

The chain combines TRBV19 with TRBJ2-6; D not resolved. V was shortened by 7 bases and J by 4 bases, with 8 bases between the two germline ends. The CDR3 is 13 amino acids. Germline assignment: CDR1 LNHDA and CDR2 SQIVND (reference sequence). CDR3 amino acids: CASTISGANVLTF. In DNA form, the CDR3 reads TGTGCCAGTACCATATCCGGGGCCAACGTCCTGACTTTC.